This T cell receptor (beta chain) was recorded in a study of radiotherapy plus CTLA-4 blockade in lung cancer. Study-level information: Objective responses were documented in around 18% of patients, with disease control in around 31%. Broader study findings: Reported findings show early blood T cell clone dynamics, with interferon-beta, best predicted response. Clones derived from tumor TCRs expanded in blood after radiotherapy plus ipilimumab.

TCRdb's copy holds only in-frame clones and misses some; the assay was immunoSEQ multiplex PCR. The table has some 71,000 clones, roughly four fifths seen once. Those patients who had chemo-refractory metastatic non-small-cell lung cancer were given focal radiation along with CTLA-4 blockade through ipilimumab. With regard to this clone: What it binds is not known.

Per germline, CDR1 MNHNY and CDR2 SVGAGI (reference sequence). The CDR3 runs 15 residues. V dropped 0 bases and J dropped 5 bases, with 14 bases sitting between them. This chain uses TRBV6-6 with TRBJ2-7; D not resolved. The clonotype originates from a human donor with non-small cell lung cancer whose response to radiotherapy plus ipilimumab could not be evaluated. Some clones in this sample may be carry-over from other donors' samples. The starting material was peripheral blood, obtained from a patient treated with radiotherapy plus ipilimumab. CDR3 sequence: CASSYSDPALDEQYF. In nucleotides, the CDR3 is TGTGCCAGCAGTTACTCGGATCCCGCCCTAGACGAGCAGTACTTC.